Listed below are T cell receptor beta chains from one sample, sequenced in a study of blood T cell repertoires in COVID-19. Using immunoSEQ multiplex PCR, the repertoire was profiled, and TCRdb retains in-frame clones only, with some absent. The sample has roughly 340,000 clones, around 87% seen once; the top ten hold approximately 1.9%. Sequenced sample: PBMCs or T cells enriched from blood (not recorded which). These TCRs come from a man in his forties or fifties in a cohort exposed to, infected with or recovered from COVID-19 (not recorded which). Both conserved end residues are part of each CDR3. The order of the fields is J gene, V gene, D gene, clone size, CDR3 protein, CDR3 DNA. D genes are given only for firm matches. Rows may omit the clone size; those that give it use once, few, many or a size class.

TRBJ2-3,TRBV6-5,.,.,CASSYSQRSTDTQYF,TGTGCCAGCAGTTACTCCCAGCGAAGCACAGATACGCAGTATTTT
TRBJ1-5,TRBV28,.,.,CASRQEGPNQPQHF,TGTGCCAGCAGGCAGGAGGGACCCAATCAGCCCCAGCATTTT
TRBJ1-2,TRBV19,TRBD1,.,CASSEQTGGGYTF,TGTGCCAGTAGTGAGCAGACAGGGGGTGGCTACACCTTC
TRBJ2-3,TRBV3-1/TRBV3-2,.,.,CASRKEGTRQFSTDTQYF,TGTGCCAGCAGGAAGGAGGGGACCAGACAGTTTAGCACAGATACGCAGTATTTT
TRBJ1-6,TRBV28,TRBD1,.,CASSPTGTYNSPLHF,TGTGCCAGCAGTCCGACAGGGACCTATAATTCACCCCTCCACTTT
TRBJ2-5,TRBV2,TRBD2,.,CASSITSGRKTQYF,TGTGCCAGCAGCATCACTAGCGGGAGAAAGACCCAGTACTTC
TRBJ1-2,TRBV28,.,.,CASEWGGNNYGYTF,TGTGCCAGCGAGTGGGGGGGGAACAATTATGGCTACACCTTC
TRBJ2-7,TRBV23-1,TRBD2,.,CASSHEGLAGTREQYF,TGCGCCAGCAGTCACGAAGGTCTAGCGGGAACTCGTGAGCAGTACTTC
TRBJ1-2,TRBV7-9,.,.,CASSLASVRSYGYTF,TGTGCCAGCAGCTTAGCGTCGGTCAGGTCCTATGGCTACACCTTC
TRBJ2-7,TRBV28,.,.,CASSFRGGRYEQYF,TGTGCCAGCAGTTTTAGGGGGGGCAGGTACGAGCAGTACTTC
TRBJ2-3,TRBV18,.,.,CASSPGGDSTDTQYF,TGTGCCAGCTCACCGGGTGGAGACTCCACAGATACGCAGTATTTT
TRBJ2-4,TRBV5-8,TRBD1,.,CASSAKPGQGVNIQYF,TGTGCCAGCAGCGCTAAACCGGGACAGGGAGTAAACATTCAGTACTTC
TRBJ2-7,TRBV6-5,.,.,CASSYSAGDTYEQYF,TGTGCCAGCAGTTACTCGGCAGGGGACACCTACGAGCAGTACTTC
TRBJ1-2,TRBV6-1,.,.,CASSEAGGRDGYTF,TGTGCCAGCAGTGAAGCGGGGGGGAGGGATGGCTACACCTTC
TRBJ2-1,TRBV4-1,TRBD2,many,CASSQLAAYEQFF,TGCGCCAGCAGCCAACTAGCGGCCTATGAGCAGTTCTTC
TRBJ2-1,TRBV10-1,TRBD1,.,CASSDYTGVGEQFF,TGCGCCAGCAGTGATTACACAGGGGTAGGTGAGCAGTTCTTC
TRBJ2-1,TRBV15,TRBD1,.,CATSRTDRGNNEQFF,TGTGCCACCAGCAGAACGGACAGGGGCAACAATGAGCAGTTCTTC
TRBJ2-1,TRBV19,TRBD2,.,CASSIALAGNEQFF,TGTGCCAGTAGTATTGCTCTAGCGGGCAATGAGCAGTTCTTC
TRBJ1-1,TRBV7-2,.,.,CASSFQGERTEAFF,TGTGCCAGCAGCTTCCAGGGCGAGAGGACTGAAGCTTTCTTT
TRBJ2-3,TRBV10-2,.,.,CASSESEFDTDTQYF,TGCGCCAGCAGTGAGTCCGAGTTTGACACAGATACGCAGTATTTT
TRBJ2-7,TRBV5-1,.,.,CASSLDGGAYAEQYF,TGCGCCAGCAGCTTGGATGGGGGCGCCTACGCAGAGCAGTACTTC
TRBJ2-7,TRBV10-1,TRBD2,.,CASPGLALYEQYF,TGCGCCAGTCCGGGACTAGCTTTATACGAGCAGTACTTC
TRBJ2-1,TRBV7-8,TRBD2,once,CASSLGGGSYNEQFF,TGTGCCAGCAGCTTAGGCGGGGGCTCCTACAATGAGCAGTTCTTC
TRBJ2-3,TRBV5-5,TRBD2,.,CASSYSGRAVADTQYF,TGTGCCAGCAGCTATAGCGGGAGGGCCGTGGCAGATACGCAGTATTTT
TRBJ1-5,TRBV3-1/TRBV3-2,TRBD1,.,CASSQTGTGGNQPQHF,TGTGCCAGCAGCCAGACCGGGACAGGGGGCAATCAGCCCCAGCATTTT
TRBJ1-3,TRBV9,.,.,CASRSTGSSGNTIYF,TGTGCCAGCAGGTCGACAGGCAGCTCTGGAAACACCATATATTTT
TRBJ1-2,TRBV7-8,.,.,CASSFGGNYGYTF,TGTGCCAGCAGCTTCGGAGGGAACTATGGCTACACCTTC
TRBJ1-3,TRBV24-1,.,.,CATSDPGKGNTIYF,TGTGCCACCAGTGATCCAGGAAAGGGAAACACCATATATTTT
TRBJ1-2,TRBV4-1,TRBD1,few,CASSPTGDMNGYTF,TGCGCCAGCAGCCCGACAGGGGATATGAATGGCTACACCTTC
TRBJ2-5,TRBV10-1,.,.,CASSEGQPLRETQYF,TGCGCCAGCAGTGAGGGACAACCTTTGAGGGAGACCCAGTACTTC
TRBJ1-1,TRBV9,.,.,CASSVGGLGHRNTEAFF,TGTGCCAGCAGCGTAGGAGGCTTGGGACACCGGAACACTGAAGCTTTCTTT
TRBJ2-7,TRBV4-1,.,.,CASSHQQGYEQYF,TGCGCCAGCAGCCACCAACAGGGCTACGAGCAGTACTTC
TRBJ1-5,TRBV2,.,.,CASSERQYNQPQHF,TGTGCCAGCAGTGAGAGGCAGTACAATCAGCCCCAGCATTTT
TRBJ1-4,TRBV28,TRBD1,once,CASRGDSNEKLFF,TGTGCCAGCAGGGGGGACAGTAACGAAAAACTGTTTTTT
TRBJ1-1,TRBV5-1,.,once,CASSSTQGKGTEAFF,TGCGCCAGCAGCTCAACCCAGGGGAAGGGCACTGAAGCTTTCTTT
TRBJ1-1,TRBV11-2,TRBD1,.,CASSTLDREIEAFF,TGTGCCAGCAGCACACTGGACAGGGAGATTGAAGCTTTCTTT
TRBJ1-2,TRBV10-2,.,few,CASSEVWRPGYTF,TGCGCCAGCAGTGAGGTTTGGAGGCCCGGCTACACCTTC
TRBJ1-1,TRBV14,TRBD1,once,CASSHPDRYMNTEAFF,TGTGCCAGCAGCCACCCGGACAGGTACATGAACACTGAAGCTTTCTTT
TRBJ2-1,TRBV5-5,TRBD1,once,CASTPRTGWSNEQFF,TGTGCCAGCACTCCAAGGACAGGGTGGTCCAATGAGCAGTTCTTC